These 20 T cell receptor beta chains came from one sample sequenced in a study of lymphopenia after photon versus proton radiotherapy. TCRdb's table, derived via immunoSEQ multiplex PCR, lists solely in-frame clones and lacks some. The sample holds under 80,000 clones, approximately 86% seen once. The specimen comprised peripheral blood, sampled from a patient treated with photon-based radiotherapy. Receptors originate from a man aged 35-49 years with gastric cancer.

CDR3 protein: CASSQGDGETQYF. Written as DNA, the CDR3 is TGTGCCAGCAGCCAAGGCGATGGGGAGACCCAGTACTTC. The rearrangement joins TRBV4-2 to TRBJ2-5, with no clear D. CDR3 length: 13 amino acids. Trimming shortened V by 1 base and J by 5 bases, and 8 bases separated the two germline ends. The germline CDR1 and CDR2 sequences are LGHNA and YNFKEQ.

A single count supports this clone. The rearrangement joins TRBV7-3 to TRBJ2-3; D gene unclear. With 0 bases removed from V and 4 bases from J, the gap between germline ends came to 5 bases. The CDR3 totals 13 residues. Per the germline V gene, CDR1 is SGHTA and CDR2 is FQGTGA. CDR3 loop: CASSLTLSDTQYF. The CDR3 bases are TGTGCCAGCAGCTTAACGCTCTCAGATACGCAGTATTTT.

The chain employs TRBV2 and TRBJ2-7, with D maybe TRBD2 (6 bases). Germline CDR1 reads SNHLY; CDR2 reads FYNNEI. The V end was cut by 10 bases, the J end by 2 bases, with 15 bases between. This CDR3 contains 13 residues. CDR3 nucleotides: TGTGCCACAACCCGGGACTCAACCTACGAGCAGTACTTC. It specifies CATTRDSTYEQYF.

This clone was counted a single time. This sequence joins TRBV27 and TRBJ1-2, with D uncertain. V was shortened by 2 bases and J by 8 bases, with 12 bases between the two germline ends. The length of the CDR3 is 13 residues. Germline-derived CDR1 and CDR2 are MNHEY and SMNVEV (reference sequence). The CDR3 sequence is CASSLNPRRGYTF. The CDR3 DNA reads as TGTGCCAGCAGTTTAAACCCTCGGCGAGGCTACACCTTC.

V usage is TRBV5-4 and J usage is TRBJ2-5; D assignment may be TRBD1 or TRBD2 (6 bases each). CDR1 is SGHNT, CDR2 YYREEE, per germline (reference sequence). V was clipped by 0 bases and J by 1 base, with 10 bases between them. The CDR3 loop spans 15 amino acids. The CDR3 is CASSLAGAAQETQYF. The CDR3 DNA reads TGTGCCAGCAGCTTGGCGGGGGCCGCCCAAGAGACCCAGTACTTC.

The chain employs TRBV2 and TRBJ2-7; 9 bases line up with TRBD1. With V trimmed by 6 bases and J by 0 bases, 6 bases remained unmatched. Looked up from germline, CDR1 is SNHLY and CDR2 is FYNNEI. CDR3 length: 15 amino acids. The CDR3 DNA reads TGTGCCAGCAGGACGGGACAGGGAGCCTCCTACGAGCAGTACTTC. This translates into CASRTGQGASYEQYF.

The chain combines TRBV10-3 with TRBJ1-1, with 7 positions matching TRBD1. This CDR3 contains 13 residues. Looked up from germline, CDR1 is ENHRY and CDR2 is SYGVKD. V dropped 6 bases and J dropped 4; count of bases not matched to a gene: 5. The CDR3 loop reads CAIRQGGGTEAFF. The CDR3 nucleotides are TGTGCCATCAGGCAGGGGGGAGGCACTGAAGCTTTCTTT.

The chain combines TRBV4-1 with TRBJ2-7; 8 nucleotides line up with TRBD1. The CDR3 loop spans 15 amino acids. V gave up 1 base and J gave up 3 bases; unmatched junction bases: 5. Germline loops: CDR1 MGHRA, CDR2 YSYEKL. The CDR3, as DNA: TGCGCCAGCAGCCAAGGCAGGACAGGGAGCTACGAGCAGTACTTC. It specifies CASSQGRTGSYEQYF.

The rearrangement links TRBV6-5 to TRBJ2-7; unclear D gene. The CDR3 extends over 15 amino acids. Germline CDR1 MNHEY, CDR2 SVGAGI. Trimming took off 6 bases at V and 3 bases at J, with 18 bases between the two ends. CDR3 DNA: TGTGCCAGCAGCCCCGGTCCCATAAAATTCTACGAGCAGTACTTC. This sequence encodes CASSPGPIKFYEQYF.

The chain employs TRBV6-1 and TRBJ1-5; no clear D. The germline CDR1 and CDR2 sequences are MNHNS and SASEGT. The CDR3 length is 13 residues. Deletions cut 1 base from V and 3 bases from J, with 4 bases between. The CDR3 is CASSEGPNQPQHF. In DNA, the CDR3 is TGTGCCAGCAGTGAAGGTCCCAATCAGCCCCAGCATTTT.

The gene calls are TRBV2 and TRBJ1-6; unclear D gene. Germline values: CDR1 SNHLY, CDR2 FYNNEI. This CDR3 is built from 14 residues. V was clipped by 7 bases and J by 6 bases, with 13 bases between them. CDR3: CASTSGVINSPLHF. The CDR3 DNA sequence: TGTGCCAGCACTTCAGGAGTAATTAATTCACCCCTCCACTTT.

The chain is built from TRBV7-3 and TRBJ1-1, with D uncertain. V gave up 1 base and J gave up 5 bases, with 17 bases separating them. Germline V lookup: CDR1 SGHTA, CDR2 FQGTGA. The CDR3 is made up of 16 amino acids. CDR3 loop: CASSLMAAGGRTEAFF. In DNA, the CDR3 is TGTGCCAGCAGCTTAATGGCCGCGGGAGGGAGGACTGAAGCTTTCTTT.

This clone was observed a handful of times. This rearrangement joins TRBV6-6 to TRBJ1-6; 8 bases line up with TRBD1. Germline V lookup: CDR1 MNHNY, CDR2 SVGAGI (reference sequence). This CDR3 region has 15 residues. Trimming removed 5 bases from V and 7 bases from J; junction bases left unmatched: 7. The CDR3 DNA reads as TGTGCCAGCAGTACCCGACAGGGGAACAATTCACCCCTCCACTTT. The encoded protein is CASSTRQGNNSPLHF.

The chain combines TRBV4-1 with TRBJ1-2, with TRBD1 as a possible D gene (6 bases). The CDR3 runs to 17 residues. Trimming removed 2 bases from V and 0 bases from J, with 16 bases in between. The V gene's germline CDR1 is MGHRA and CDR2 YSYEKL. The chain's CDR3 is CASSQIIQGPPNYGYTF. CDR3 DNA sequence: TGCGCCAGCAGCCAAATAATACAGGGACCACCTAACTATGGCTACACCTTC.

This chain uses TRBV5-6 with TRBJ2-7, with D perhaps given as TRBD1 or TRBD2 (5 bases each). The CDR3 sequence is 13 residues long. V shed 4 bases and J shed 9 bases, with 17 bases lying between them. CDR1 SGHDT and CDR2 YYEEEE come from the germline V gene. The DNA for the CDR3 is TGTGCCAGCAGCCCAGGGACCCCAGTAATGCAGTACTTC. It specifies CASSPGTPVMQYF.

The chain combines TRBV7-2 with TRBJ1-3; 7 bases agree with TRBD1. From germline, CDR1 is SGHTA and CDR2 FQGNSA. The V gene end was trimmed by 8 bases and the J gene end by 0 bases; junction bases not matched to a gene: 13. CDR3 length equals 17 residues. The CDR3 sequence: CASGLWGTANSGNTIYF. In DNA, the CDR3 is TGTGCCAGCGGATTGTGGGGGACAGCGAACTCTGGAAACACCATATATTTT. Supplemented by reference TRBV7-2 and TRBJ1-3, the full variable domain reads GAGVSQSPSNKVTEKGKDVELRCDPISGHTALYWYRQSLGQGLEFLIYFQGNSAPDKSGLPSDRFSAERTGGSVSTLTIQRTQQEDSAVYLCASGLWGTANSGNTIYFGEGSWLTVV.

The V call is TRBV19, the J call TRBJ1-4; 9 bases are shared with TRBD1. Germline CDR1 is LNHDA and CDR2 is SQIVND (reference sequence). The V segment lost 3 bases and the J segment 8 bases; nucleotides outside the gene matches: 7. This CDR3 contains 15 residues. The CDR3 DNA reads TGTGCCAGTAGTATCTCCGGGACAGGGAACGAAAAACTGTTTTTT. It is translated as CASSISGTGNEKLFF.

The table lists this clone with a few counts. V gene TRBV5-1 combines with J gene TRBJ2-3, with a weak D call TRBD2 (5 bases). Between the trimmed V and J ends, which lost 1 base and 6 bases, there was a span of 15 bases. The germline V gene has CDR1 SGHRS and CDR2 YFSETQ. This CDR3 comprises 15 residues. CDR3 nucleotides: TGCGCCAGCAGCTTGAGAGGACTCCAGCCGGATACGCAGTATTTT. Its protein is CASSLRGLQPDTQYF.

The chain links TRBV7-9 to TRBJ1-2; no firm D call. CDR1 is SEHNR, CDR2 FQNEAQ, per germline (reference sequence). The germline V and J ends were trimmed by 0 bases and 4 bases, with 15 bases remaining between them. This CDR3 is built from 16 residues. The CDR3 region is CASSLALSGRGYGYTF. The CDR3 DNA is TGTGCCAGCAGCTTAGCCCTGTCAGGTCGTGGCTATGGCTACACCTTC.

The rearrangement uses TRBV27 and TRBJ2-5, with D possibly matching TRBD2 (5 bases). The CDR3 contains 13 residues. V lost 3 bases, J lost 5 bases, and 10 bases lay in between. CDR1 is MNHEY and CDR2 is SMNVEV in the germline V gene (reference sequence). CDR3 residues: CASSFGLGETQYF. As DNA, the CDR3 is TGTGCCAGCAGTTTCGGACTCGGGGAGACCCAGTACTTC.